This T cell receptor beta chain was sequenced in a study of blood T cells in healthy people across ages. Findings of the study overall: Across samples, TCR beta diversity tracked strongly with naive T cell percentage.

This clonotype has only one observation. Its matching antigen is unknown. PCR was performed a second time for 7 to 11 cycles using a sample-barcoded 5' primer and a J-beta primer mix. TCRdb reprocessed the 5' RACE reads via MiXCR and lists one record per CDR3 protein. The sample lists 1,800,000 or so distinct CDR3 sequences, about two fifths seen once, with 20% to 25% in the top ten. This CDR3 comprises 15 residues. The clonotype comes from a human donor in good health. The specimen was blood. V usage is TRBV21-1 and J usage is TRBJ2-1. TRBV21-1 is a pseudogene locus. The CDR3 nucleotides read TGTGCCAGCAGCAAAGTCAAGGGTATCTACAATGAGCAGTTCTTC. Residues: CASSKVKGIYNEQFF.